This T cell receptor beta chain originates from a study of shared clonotypes between healthy human individuals. General study results and limits: Memory subsets had estimated richness that was generally smaller than that of naive subsets.

Concerning this clone itself: Its cognate antigen is unknown.

CD45RO-negative, CCR7-selected cells formed the naive CD8 fraction, which excluded terminally differentiated effector memory CD45RA+ cells. The CDR3 extends over 16 amino acids. Trimming took off 1 base at V and 4 bases at J, with 13 bases between the two ends. The germline V gene encodes CDR1 SNHLY and CDR2 FYNNEI. Deep was the level at which the assay was run. Over several immunoSEQ plates, each subset's genomic DNA was distributed in even portions. TCRdb keeps only in-frame clones here, not all; method: immunoSEQ multiplex PCR. Seen here are about 580,000 clones, 95% to 98% observed once, and the top ten hold 0.3%.

The sample was naive CD8+ T cells sorted from blood. The TCR sequence derives from a man under 40 in good health. The V call is TRBV2, the J call TRBJ2-2; D remains unclear. The CDR3 region is CASSEGRVSITGELFF. In DNA form, the CDR3 reads TGTGCCAGCAGTGAAGGCCGTGTGTCTATCACCGGGGAGCTGTTTTTT.